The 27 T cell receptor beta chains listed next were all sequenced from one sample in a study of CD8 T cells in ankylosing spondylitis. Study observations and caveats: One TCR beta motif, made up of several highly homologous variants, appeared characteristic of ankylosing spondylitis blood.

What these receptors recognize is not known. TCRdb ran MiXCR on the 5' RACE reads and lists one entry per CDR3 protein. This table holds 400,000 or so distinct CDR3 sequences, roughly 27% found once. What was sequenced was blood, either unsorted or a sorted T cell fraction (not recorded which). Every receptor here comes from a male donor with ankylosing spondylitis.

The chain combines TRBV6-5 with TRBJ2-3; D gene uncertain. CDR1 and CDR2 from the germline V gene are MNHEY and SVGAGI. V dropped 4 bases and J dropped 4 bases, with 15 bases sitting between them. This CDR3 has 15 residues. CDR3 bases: TGTGCCAGCAGTTTCCGGGTTCTTCGACCAGATACGCAGTATTTT. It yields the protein CASSFRVLRPDTQYF.

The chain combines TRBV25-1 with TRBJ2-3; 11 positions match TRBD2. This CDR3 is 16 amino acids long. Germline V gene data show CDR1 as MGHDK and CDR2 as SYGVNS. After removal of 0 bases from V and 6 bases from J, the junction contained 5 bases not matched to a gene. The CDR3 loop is CASSEYEGLAGDTQYF. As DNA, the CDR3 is TGTGCCAGCAGTGAATATGAAGGACTAGCGGGCGATACGCAGTATTTT.

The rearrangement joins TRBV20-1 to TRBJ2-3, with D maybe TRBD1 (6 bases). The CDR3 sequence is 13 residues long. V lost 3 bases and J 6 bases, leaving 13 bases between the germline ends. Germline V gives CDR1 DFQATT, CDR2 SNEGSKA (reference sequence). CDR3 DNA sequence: TGCAGTGCTAGTAAAACAGGGAGCGATACGCAGTATTTT. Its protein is CSASKTGSDTQYF.

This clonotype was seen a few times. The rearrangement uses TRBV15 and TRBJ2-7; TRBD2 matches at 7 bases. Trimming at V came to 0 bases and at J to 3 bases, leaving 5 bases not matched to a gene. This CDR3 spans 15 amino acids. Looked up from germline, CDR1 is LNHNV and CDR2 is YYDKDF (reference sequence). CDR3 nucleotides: TGTGCCACCAGCAGAGAGGCTAGCGGATTCTACGAGCAGTACTTC. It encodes CATSREASGFYEQYF.

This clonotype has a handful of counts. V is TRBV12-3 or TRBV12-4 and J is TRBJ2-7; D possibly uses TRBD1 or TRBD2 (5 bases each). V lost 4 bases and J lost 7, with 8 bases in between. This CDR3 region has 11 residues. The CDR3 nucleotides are TGTGCCAGCAGTTGGGGACGGGAGCAGTACTTC. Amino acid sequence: CASSWGREQYF.

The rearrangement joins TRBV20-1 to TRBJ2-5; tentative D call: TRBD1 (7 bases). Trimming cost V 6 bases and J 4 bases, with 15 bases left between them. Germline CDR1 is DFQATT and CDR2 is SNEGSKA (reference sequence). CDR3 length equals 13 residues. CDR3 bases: TGCAGTGCCGAGCGGGCAGGGGGAGAGACCCAGTACTTC. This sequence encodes CSAERAGGETQYF.

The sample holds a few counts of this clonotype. As DNA, the CDR3 is TGCGCCAGCAGCCAAGGTGACTCCCAAGATACGCAGTATTTT. It is translated as CASSQGDSQDTQYF. The V gene is TRBV4-1, the J gene TRBJ2-3, with unresolved D. The germline gives CDR1 MGHRA, CDR2 YSYEKL. Trimming removed 1 base at V and 5 bases at J, with 10 bases between. This CDR3 has 14 amino acids.

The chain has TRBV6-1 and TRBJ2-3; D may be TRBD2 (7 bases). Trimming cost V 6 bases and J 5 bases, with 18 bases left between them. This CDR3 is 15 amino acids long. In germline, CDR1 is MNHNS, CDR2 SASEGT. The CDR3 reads CASSSLGGDQDTQYF. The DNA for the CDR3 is TGTGCCAGCAGCTCCTTAGGGGGGGACCAAGATACGCAGTATTTT.

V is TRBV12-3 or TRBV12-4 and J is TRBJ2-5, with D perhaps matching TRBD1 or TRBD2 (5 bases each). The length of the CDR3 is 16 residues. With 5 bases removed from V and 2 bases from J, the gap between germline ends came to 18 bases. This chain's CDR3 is CASSRGTANSQETQYF. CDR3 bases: TGTGCCAGCAGTCGAGGGACCGCAAACTCTCAAGAGACCCAGTACTTC.

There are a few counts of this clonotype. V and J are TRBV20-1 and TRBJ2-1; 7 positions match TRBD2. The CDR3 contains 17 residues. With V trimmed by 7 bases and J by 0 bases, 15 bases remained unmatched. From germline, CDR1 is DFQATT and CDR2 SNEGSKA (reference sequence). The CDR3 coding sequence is TGCAGTGTAAGACTAGCTGGCGGGGGTTACTCCTACAATGAGCAGTTCTTC. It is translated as CSVRLAGGGYSYNEQFF.

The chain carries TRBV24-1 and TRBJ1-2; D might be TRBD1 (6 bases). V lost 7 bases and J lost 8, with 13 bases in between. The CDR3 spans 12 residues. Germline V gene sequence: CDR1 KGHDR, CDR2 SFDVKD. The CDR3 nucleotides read TGTGCCACCAGCACAGGGATGGGAGGCTACACCTTC. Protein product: CATSTGMGGYTF.

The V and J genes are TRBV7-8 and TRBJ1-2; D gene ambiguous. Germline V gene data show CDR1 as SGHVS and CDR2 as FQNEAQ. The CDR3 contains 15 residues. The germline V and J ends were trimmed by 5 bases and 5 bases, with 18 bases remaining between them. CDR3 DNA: TGTGCCAGCAGCCCGCGGTGGGAATCGGGATATGGCTACACCTTC. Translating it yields CASSPRWESGYGYTF.

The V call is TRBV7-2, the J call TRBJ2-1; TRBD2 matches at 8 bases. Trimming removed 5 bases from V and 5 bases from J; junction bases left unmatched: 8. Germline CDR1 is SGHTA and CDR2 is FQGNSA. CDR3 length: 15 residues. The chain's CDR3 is CASSRVGTRDNEQFF. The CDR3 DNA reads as TGTGCCAGCAGCCGCGTCGGGACTAGGGACAATGAGCAGTTCTTC.

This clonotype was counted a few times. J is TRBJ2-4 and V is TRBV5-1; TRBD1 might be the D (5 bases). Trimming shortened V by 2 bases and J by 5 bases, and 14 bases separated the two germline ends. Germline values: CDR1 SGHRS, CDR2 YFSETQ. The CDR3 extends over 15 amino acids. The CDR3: CASSFGRVGQNIQYF. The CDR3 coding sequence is TGCGCCAGCAGCTTCGGCAGGGTGGGCCAAAACATTCAGTACTTC.

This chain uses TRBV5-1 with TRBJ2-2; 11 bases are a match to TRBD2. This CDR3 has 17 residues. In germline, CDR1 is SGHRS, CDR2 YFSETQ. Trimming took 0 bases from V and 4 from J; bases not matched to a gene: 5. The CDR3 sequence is CASSLAPLAGGTGELFF. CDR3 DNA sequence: TGCGCCAGCAGCTTGGCGCCGCTAGCGGGAGGCACCGGGGAGCTGTTTTTT. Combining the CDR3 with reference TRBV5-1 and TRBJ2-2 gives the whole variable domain KAGVTQTPRYLIKTRGQQVTLSCSPISGHRSVSWYQQTPGQGLQFLFEYFSETQRNKGNFPGRFSGRQFSNSRSEMNVSTLELGDSALYLCASSLAPLAGGTGELFFGEGSRLTVL.

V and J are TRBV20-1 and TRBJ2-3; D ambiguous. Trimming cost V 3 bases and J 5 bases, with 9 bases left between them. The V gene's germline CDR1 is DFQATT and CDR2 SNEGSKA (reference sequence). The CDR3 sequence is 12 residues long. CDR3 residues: CSARKNLDTQYF. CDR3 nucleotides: TGCAGTGCTAGGAAAAATTTAGATACGCAGTATTTT.

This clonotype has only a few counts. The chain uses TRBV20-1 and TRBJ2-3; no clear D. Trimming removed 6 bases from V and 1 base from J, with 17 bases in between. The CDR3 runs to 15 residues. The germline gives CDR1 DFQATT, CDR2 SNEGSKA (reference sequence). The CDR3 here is CSAKSDLYGTDTQYF. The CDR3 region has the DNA TGCAGTGCAAAATCGGACCTATACGGCACAGATACGCAGTATTTT.

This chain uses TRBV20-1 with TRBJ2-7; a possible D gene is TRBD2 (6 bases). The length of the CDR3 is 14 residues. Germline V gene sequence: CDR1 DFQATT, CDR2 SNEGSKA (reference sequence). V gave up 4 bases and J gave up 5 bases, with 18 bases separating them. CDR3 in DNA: TGCAGTGCTAACCGGGAGAATCGTCACCACGAGCAGTACTTC. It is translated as CSANRENRHHEQYF.

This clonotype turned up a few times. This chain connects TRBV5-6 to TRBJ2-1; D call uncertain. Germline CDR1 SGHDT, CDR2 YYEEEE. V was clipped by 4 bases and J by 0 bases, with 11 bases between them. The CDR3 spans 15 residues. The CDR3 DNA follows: TGTGCCAGCAGCCCGGCGGTAAACTCCTACAATGAGCAGTTCTTC. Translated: CASSPAVNSYNEQFF.

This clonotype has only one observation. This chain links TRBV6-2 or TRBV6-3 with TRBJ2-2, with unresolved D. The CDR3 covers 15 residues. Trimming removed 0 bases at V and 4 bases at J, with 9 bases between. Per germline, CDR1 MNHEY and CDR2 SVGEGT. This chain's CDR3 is CASSYSGLVTGELFF. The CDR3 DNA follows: TGTGCCAGCAGTTACTCGGGCCTGGTCACCGGGGAGCTGTTTTTT.

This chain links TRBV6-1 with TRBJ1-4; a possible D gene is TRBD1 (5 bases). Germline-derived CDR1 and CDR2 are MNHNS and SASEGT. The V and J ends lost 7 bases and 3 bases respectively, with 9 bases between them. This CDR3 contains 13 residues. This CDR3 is CASKGRANEKLFF. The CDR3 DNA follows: TGTGCCAGCAAAGGCAGGGCTAATGAAAAACTGTTTTTT.

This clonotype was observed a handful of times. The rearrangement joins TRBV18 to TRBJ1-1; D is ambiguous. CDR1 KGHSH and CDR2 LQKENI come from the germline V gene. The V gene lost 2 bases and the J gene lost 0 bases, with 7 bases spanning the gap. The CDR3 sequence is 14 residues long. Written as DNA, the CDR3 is TGTGCCAGCTCACCAGTGGTGGTGAACACTGAAGCTTTCTTT. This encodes CASSPVVVNTEAFF. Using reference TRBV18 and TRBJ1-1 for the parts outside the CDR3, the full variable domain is NAGVMQNPRHLVRRRGQEARLRCSPMKGHSHVYWYRQLPEEGLKFMVYLQKENIIDESGMPKERFSAEFPKEGPSILRIQQVVRGDSAAYFCASSPVVVNTEAFFGQGTRLTVV.

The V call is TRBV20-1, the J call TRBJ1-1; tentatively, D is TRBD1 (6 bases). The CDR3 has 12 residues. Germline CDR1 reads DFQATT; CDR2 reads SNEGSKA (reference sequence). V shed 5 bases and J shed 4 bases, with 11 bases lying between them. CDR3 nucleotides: TGCAGTGCTCACAGAGGGGGCACTGAAGCTTTCTTT. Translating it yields CSAHRGGTEAFF.

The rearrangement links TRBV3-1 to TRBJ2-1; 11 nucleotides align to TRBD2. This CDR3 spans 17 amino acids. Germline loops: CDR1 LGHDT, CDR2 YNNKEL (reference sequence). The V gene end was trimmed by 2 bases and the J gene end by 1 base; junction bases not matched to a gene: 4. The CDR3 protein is CASSQRSGRVSYNEQFF. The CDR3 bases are TGTGCCAGCAGCCAACGTAGCGGGAGGGTGTCCTACAATGAGCAGTTCTTC.

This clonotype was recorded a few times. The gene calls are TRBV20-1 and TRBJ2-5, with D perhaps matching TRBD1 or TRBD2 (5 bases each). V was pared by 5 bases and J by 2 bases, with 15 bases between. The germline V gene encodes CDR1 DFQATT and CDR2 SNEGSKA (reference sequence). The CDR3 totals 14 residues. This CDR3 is CSAQFGGPQETQYF. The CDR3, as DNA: TGCAGTGCTCAATTTGGGGGTCCACAAGAGACCCAGTACTTC.

In DNA, the CDR3 is TGTGCCAGCAGTGTGCAGGGGTTGTCCTACAATGAGCAGTTCTTC. This encodes CASSVQGLSYNEQFF. V is TRBV2 and J is TRBJ2-1; D is perhaps TRBD1 (6 bases). The germline CDR1 and CDR2 sequences are SNHLY and FYNNEI. This CDR3 region has 15 residues. Between the trimmed V and J ends, which lost 4 bases and 1 base, there was a span of 11 bases.

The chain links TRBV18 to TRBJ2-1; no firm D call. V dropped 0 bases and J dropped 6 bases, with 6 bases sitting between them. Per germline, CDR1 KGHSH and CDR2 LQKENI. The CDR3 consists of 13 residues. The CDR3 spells CASSPPNGNEQFF. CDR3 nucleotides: TGTGCCAGCTCACCACCGAACGGCAATGAGCAGTTCTTC.